A selection of T cell receptor beta chains follows, all from one sample in a study of OX40 agonist ivuxolimab in advanced cancers. TCRdb's table, derived via immunoSEQ multiplex PCR, lists solely in-frame clones and lacks some. Of over 150,000 clones in the sample, approximately 94% are singletons; the top ten hold 0.31%. Sequences were derived from CD4+ or CD8+ T cells sorted from blood, sampled in a trial of the OX40 agonist ivuxolimab. All receptors come from an adult with an advanced solid tumor such as melanoma, head and neck, liver or kidney cancer. Each CDR3 is given with its conserved first and last residue. D genes are given only for firm matches. A row's size may be missing; if present it is once, few, many or a size class.

CDR3 protein: CASSTGTFSYEQYF
CDR3 DNA: TGTGCCAGCAGCACAGGGACTTTCTCCTACGAGCAGTACTTC
V gene: TRBV9
J gene: TRBJ2-7
D gene: -
clone size: -

CDR3 protein: CASSFPGGQGRETQYF
CDR3 DNA: TGTGCCAGCAGTTTCCCCGGGGGACAGGGGAGAGAGACCCAGTACTTC
V gene: TRBV28
J gene: TRBJ2-5
D gene: TRBD1
clone size: -

CDR3 protein: CASSGRGQNLYEQYF
CDR3 DNA: TGTGCCAGCAGCGGGAGGGGGCAGAACCTCTACGAGCAGTACTTC
V gene: TRBV28
J gene: TRBJ2-7
D gene: -
clone size: once

CDR3 protein: CASSLAWSWRGYEQYF
CDR3 DNA: TGTGCCAGCAGCTTAGCCTGGTCTTGGCGGGGGTACGAGCAGTACTTC
V gene: TRBV11-2
J gene: TRBJ2-7
D gene: TRBD2
clone size: -

CDR3 protein: CASRESTGDEKLFF
CDR3 DNA: TGCGCCAGCAGGGAGTCGACAGGGGATGAAAAACTGTTTTTT
V gene: TRBV5-1
J gene: TRBJ1-4
D gene: TRBD1
clone size: -

CDR3 protein: CASRTGNSNTEAFF
CDR3 DNA: TGTGCCAGTAGGACGGGAAATTCGAACACTGAAGCTTTCTTT
V gene: TRBV19
J gene: TRBJ1-1
D gene: -
clone size: few

CDR3 protein: CASSPHSGSSTGELFF
CDR3 DNA: TGTGCCAGCAGCCCACACAGCGGGAGTAGCACCGGGGAGCTGTTTTTT
V gene: TRBV7-2
J gene: TRBJ2-2
D gene: TRBD2
clone size: -

CDR3 protein: CASTINRGLDQPQHF
CDR3 DNA: TGTGCCAGTACCATAAACAGGGGGCTGGATCAGCCCCAGCATTTT
V gene: TRBV19
J gene: TRBJ1-5
D gene: TRBD1
clone size: -

CDR3 protein: CASSHTRMRNDYEQYF
CDR3 DNA: TGCGCCAGCAGCCACACCCGCATGAGAAACGACTACGAGCAGTACTTC
V gene: TRBV4-1
J gene: TRBJ2-7
D gene: -
clone size: once

CDR3 protein: CAWDKGWGEKLFF
CDR3 DNA: TGTGCCTGGGATAAGGGGTGGGGTGAAAAACTGTTTTTT
V gene: TRBV30
J gene: TRBJ1-4
D gene: -
clone size: -

CDR3 protein: CASSFTLVGGSYEQYF
CDR3 DNA: TGTGCCAGCAGTTTCACCTTGGTGGGGGGCTCCTACGAGCAGTACTTC
V gene: TRBV28
J gene: TRBJ2-7
D gene: -
clone size: -

CDR3 protein: CASNGSVSCSNQPQHF
CDR3 DNA: TGTGCCAGCAATGGTTCCGTAAGTTGTAGCAATCAGCCCCAGCATTTT
V gene: TRBV21-1
J gene: TRBJ1-5
D gene: -
clone size: -

CDR3 protein: CASSQFPGTGLTAFF
CDR3 DNA: TGTGCCAGCAGCCAGTTCCCCGGGACAGGCCTTACTGCTTTCTTT
V gene: TRBV14
J gene: TRBJ1-1
D gene: TRBD1
clone size: once

CDR3 protein: CASSAGDSETQYF
CDR3 DNA: TGTGCCAGCAGCGCGGGCGATAGCGAGACCCAGTACTTC
V gene: TRBV7-3
J gene: TRBJ2-5
D gene: -
clone size: -

CDR3 protein: CASSYPEPDTQYF
CDR3 DNA: TGTGCCAGCAGTTACCCGGAGCCAGATACGCAGTATTTT
V gene: TRBV6-6
J gene: TRBJ2-3
D gene: -
clone size: -

CDR3 protein: CASSYSRIDTF
CDR3 DNA: TGTGCCAGCAGTTACTCGAGAATAGACACCTTC
V gene: TRBV6-5
J gene: TRBJ1-2
D gene: -
clone size: -

CDR3 protein: CASSPPGTGEHGNTIYF
CDR3 DNA: TGTGCCAGCTCACCACCCGGGACAGGGGAACATGGAAACACCATATATTTT
V gene: TRBV18
J gene: TRBJ1-3
D gene: TRBD1
clone size: -

CDR3 protein: CASSSLDRARNTIYF
CDR3 DNA: TGTGCCAGCAGTTCGCTGGACAGGGCCCGAAACACCATATATTTT
V gene: TRBV28
J gene: TRBJ1-3
D gene: TRBD1
clone size: -

CDR3 protein: CASSGGRETQYF
CDR3 DNA: TGTGCCAGCAGTGGAGGGCGGGAGACCCAGTACTTC
V gene: TRBV6-1
J gene: TRBJ2-5
D gene: -
clone size: -

CDR3 protein: CASSPGGVRYGYTF
CDR3 DNA: TGTGCCAGCAGTCCGGGGGGGGTACGGTATGGCTACACCTTC
V gene: TRBV6-5
J gene: TRBJ1-2
D gene: -
clone size: -

CDR3 protein: CASSPREATNTEAFF
CDR3 DNA: TGTGCCAGCTCACCACGGGAGGCGACCAACACTGAAGCTTTCTTT
V gene: TRBV18
J gene: TRBJ1-1
D gene: -
clone size: once

CDR3 protein: CASSQRSPGGYTF
CDR3 DNA: TGTGCCAGCAGCCAGAGATCCCCGGGGGGCTACACCTTC
V gene: TRBV14
J gene: TRBJ1-2
D gene: -
clone size: -

CDR3 protein: CASSTTGTAYTDTQYF
CDR3 DNA: TGCGCCAGCAGCACCACCGGGACAGCTTACACAGATACGCAGTATTTT
V gene: TRBV5-1
J gene: TRBJ2-3
D gene: TRBD1
clone size: -

CDR3 protein: CASSLPTGLAGGGTDTQYF
CDR3 DNA: TGTGCCAGCAGCTTACCCACGGGACTAGCGGGGGGGGGCACAGATACGCAGTATTTT
V gene: TRBV7-2
J gene: TRBJ2-3
D gene: TRBD2
clone size: -

CDR3 protein: CASKRSGGVNTEAFF
CDR3 DNA: TGTGCCAGTAAGAGGTCGGGGGGCGTGAACACTGAAGCTTTCTTT
V gene: TRBV27
J gene: TRBJ1-1
D gene: -
clone size: -

CDR3 protein: CASSVRGTGNTIYF
CDR3 DNA: TGCGCCAGCAGCGTACGGGGAACTGGAAACACCATATATTTT
V gene: TRBV5-1
J gene: TRBJ1-3
D gene: -
clone size: -

CDR3 protein: CARRQGVDTEAFF
CDR3 DNA: TGTGCCCGCCGACAGGGGGTAGACACTGAAGCTTTCTTT
V gene: TRBV30
J gene: TRBJ1-1
D gene: TRBD1
clone size: once

CDR3 protein: CAISGGGQGLNQPQHF
CDR3 DNA: TGTGCCATCAGTGGAGGGGGACAGGGGTTGAATCAGCCCCAGCATTTT
V gene: TRBV10-3
J gene: TRBJ1-5
D gene: TRBD1
clone size: -

CDR3 protein: CASSLGRWETQYF
CDR3 DNA: TGCGCCAGCAGCTTAGGAAGGTGGGAGACCCAGTACTTC
V gene: TRBV5-1
J gene: TRBJ2-5
D gene: -
clone size: -

CDR3 protein: CASSVTGGNQPQHF
CDR3 DNA: TGTGCCAGCAGTGTTACAGGCGGCAATCAGCCCCAGCATTTT
V gene: TRBV6-1
J gene: TRBJ1-5
D gene: -
clone size: few

CDR3 protein: CADSKGGLSSGNTIYF
CDR3 DNA: TGTGCCGACAGCAAGGGAGGTTTAAGCTCTGGAAACACCATATATTTT
V gene: TRBV2
J gene: TRBJ1-3
D gene: -
clone size: -

CDR3 protein: CAWSKGNHEKLFF
CDR3 DNA: TGTGCCTGGAGTAAGGGGAATCATGAAAAACTGTTTTTT
V gene: TRBV30
J gene: TRBJ1-4
D gene: -
clone size: once

CDR3 protein: CASSGPTGNTEAFF
CDR3 DNA: TGTGCCAGCAGTGGGCCGACAGGGAACACTGAAGCTTTCTTT
V gene: TRBV2
J gene: TRBJ1-1
D gene: -
clone size: -

CDR3 protein: CSVEEVVRNTEAFF
CDR3 DNA: TGCAGCGTTGAAGAAGTGGTTCGCAACACTGAAGCTTTCTTT
V gene: TRBV29-1
J gene: TRBJ1-1
D gene: -
clone size: -

CDR3 protein: CASSRPGLEPHEQFF
CDR3 DNA: TGTGCCAGCAGCAGACCGGGACTAGAGCCCCATGAGCAGTTCTTC
V gene: TRBV21-1
J gene: TRBJ2-1
D gene: -
clone size: -

CDR3 protein: CASSFRGRSPYEQYF
CDR3 DNA: TGTGCCAGCAGCTTTAGGGGGAGATCACCCTACGAGCAGTACTTC
V gene: TRBV7-6
J gene: TRBJ2-7
D gene: -
clone size: -

CDR3 protein: CASSFVGEAFF
CDR3 DNA: TGTGCCAGCAGCTTCGTCGGAGAAGCTTTCTTT
V gene: TRBV7-2
J gene: TRBJ1-1
D gene: -
clone size: -

CDR3 protein: CASSDPRGYVKNIQYF
CDR3 DNA: TGTGCCAGCAGTGACCCCAGGGGTTACGTCAAAAACATTCAGTACTTC
V gene: TRBV6-1
J gene: TRBJ2-4
D gene: -
clone size: -

CDR3 protein: CASSRGLAGSNTGELFF
CDR3 DNA: TGTGCCAGCAGCCGCGGACTGGCCGGATCGAACACCGGGGAGCTGTTTTTT
V gene: TRBV5-4
J gene: TRBJ2-2
D gene: -
clone size: -

CDR3 protein: CASRETDLAKNIQYF
CDR3 DNA: TGTGCCAGCAGGGAAACGGATTTAGCCAAAAACATTCAGTACTTC
V gene: TRBV2
J gene: TRBJ2-4
D gene: -
clone size: few

CDR3 protein: CASSATSAYEQYF
CDR3 DNA: TGTGCCAGCAGTGCCACCTCAGCCTACGAGCAGTACTTC
V gene: TRBV6-1
J gene: TRBJ2-7
D gene: -
clone size: -

CDR3 protein: CASSIDGPGARDEQFF
CDR3 DNA: TGTGCCAGTAGTATAGATGGTCCGGGAGCGCGCGATGAGCAGTTCTTC
V gene: TRBV19
J gene: TRBJ2-1
D gene: -
clone size: -

CDR3 protein: CASSPDRLNTEAFF
CDR3 DNA: TGTGCCAGCTCACCGGACAGGCTGAACACTGAAGCTTTCTTT
V gene: TRBV18
J gene: TRBJ1-1
D gene: TRBD1
clone size: -

CDR3 protein: CASSPLPKDRGGYGYTF
CDR3 DNA: TGTGCCAGCAGCCCCCTCCCCAAGGACAGGGGAGGCTATGGCTACACCTTC
V gene: TRBV13
J gene: TRBJ1-2
D gene: TRBD1
clone size: -

CDR3 protein: CASSLVDSSYNEQFF
CDR3 DNA: TGCGCCAGCAGCTTGGTGGACAGCTCCTACAATGAGCAGTTCTTC
V gene: TRBV5-1
J gene: TRBJ2-1
D gene: -
clone size: -

CDR3 protein: CASSGHYGYTF
CDR3 DNA: TGCGCCAGCAGCGGACACTATGGCTACACCTTC
V gene: TRBV4-3
J gene: TRBJ1-2
D gene: -
clone size: -

CDR3 protein: CASSFDSNQPQHF
CDR3 DNA: TGTGCCAGCAGCTTTGACAGCAATCAGCCCCAGCATTTT
V gene: TRBV5-8
J gene: TRBJ1-5
D gene: -
clone size: -

CDR3 protein: CAISERELAGGGQFF
CDR3 DNA: TGTGCCATCAGTGAAAGAGAGCTAGCGGGAGGTGGGCAGTTCTTC
V gene: TRBV10-3
J gene: TRBJ2-1
D gene: TRBD2
clone size: -